Below, 28 T cell receptor beta chains from the same sample are listed, as sequenced in a study of control samples from healthy donors and cancer patients. Repertoires were generated with immunoSEQ multiplex PCR, while TCRdb's copy carries only in-frame clones and drops some. This sample has some 17,000 clones, with roughly nine tenths found just once. The specimen sequenced was PBMCs. The receptors were gathered from a man in his sixties with head and neck cancer.

This clone was picked up a small number of times. V and J are TRBV2 and TRBJ2-7, with no clear D. Per germline, CDR1 SNHLY and CDR2 FYNNEI. CDR3 length: 15 amino acids. Trimming left V 3 bases short and J 4 bases short, with 16 bases between. CDR3 nucleotides: TGTGCCAGCAGTGACGGGCCAGGTCCTGGGTACGAGCAGTACTTC. This translates into CASSDGPGPGYEQYF. The full variable domain, in which reference TRBV2 and TRBJ2-7 provide the parts outside the CDR3, is EPEVTQTPSHQVTQMGQEVILRCVPISNHLYFYWYRQILGQKVEFLVSFYNNEISEKSEIFDDQFSVERPDGSNFTLKIRSTKLEDSAMYFCASSDGPGPGYEQYFGPGTRLTVT.

The V gene is TRBV5-5, the J gene TRBJ1-2; 7 bases fit TRBD1. Germline CDR1 SGHKS, CDR2 YYEKEE (reference sequence). V gave up 4 bases and J gave up 4 bases; unmatched junction bases: 4. The CDR3 extends over 13 amino acids. In DNA form, the CDR3 reads TGTGCCAGCAGCATCACAGGGGTCTATGGCTACACCTTC. Translating it yields CASSITGVYGYTF. The complete variable domain, with remaining parts taken from reference TRBV5-5 and TRBJ1-2, reads DAGVTQSPTHLIKTRGQQVTLRCSPISGHKSVSWYQQVLGQGPQFIFQYYEKEERGRGNFPDRFSARQFPNYSSELNVNALLLGDSALYLCASSITGVYGYTFGSGTRLTVV.

This clone has just one count. The chain uses TRBV4-2 and TRBJ1-2; 7 positions agree with TRBD1. After removal of 0 bases from V and 9 bases from J, the junction contained 7 bases not matched to a gene. Germline V lookup: CDR1 LGHNA, CDR2 YNFKEQ. The CDR3 extends over 14 amino acids. The CDR3: CASSQDRAGGRYTF. For the CDR3, the DNA is TGTGCCAGCAGCCAAGATCGGGCAGGGGGGCGCTACACCTTC.

The chain links TRBV9 to TRBJ2-5; D call uncertain. This CDR3 is 14 amino acids long. CDR1 and CDR2 from the germline V gene are SGDLS and YYNGEE. V was pared by 2 bases and J by 3 bases, with 11 bases between. The CDR3 reads CASSVHGPEETQYF. The CDR3 region has the DNA TGTGCCAGCAGCGTTCACGGGCCTGAAGAGACCCAGTACTTC.

The gene calls are TRBV21-1 and TRBJ2-2; the table gives TRBD2 as D, unverified against the DNA. TRBV21-1 is a pseudogene segment. The CDR3 extends over 19 amino acids. The CDR3 DNA follows: TGTGCCAGCAGCAAAGCCCTCCCTAGCGGGGGAGGTTGGACCGGGGAGCTGTTTTTT. This translates into CASSKALPSGGGWTGELFF.

V usage is TRBV5-6 and J usage is TRBJ2-1; a weak D match, TRBD2 (6 bases). V lost 6 bases and J lost 1, with 8 bases in between. The germline V gene has CDR1 SGHDT and CDR2 YYEEEE. This CDR3 region has 13 residues. The CDR3 DNA is TGTGCCAGCATGGGGGGATCCTACAATGAGCAGTTCTTC. Translated, it gives CASMGGSYNEQFF.

This sequence joins TRBV2 and TRBJ1-2; 9 bases are a match to TRBD1. The V gene's germline CDR1 is SNHLY and CDR2 FYNNEI. The CDR3 has 14 amino acids. The V gene end was trimmed by 5 bases and the J gene end by 4 bases; junction bases not matched to a gene: 5. CDR3 residues: CASSRQGVGYGYTF. The CDR3 DNA reads as TGTGCCAGCAGTAGACAGGGGGTTGGCTATGGCTACACCTTC.

The rearrangement joins TRBV7-3 to TRBJ1-6, with D perhaps TRBD1 (5 bases). Trimming removed 5 bases at V and 9 bases at J, with 14 bases between. Germline V lookup: CDR1 SGHTA, CDR2 FQGTGA. The CDR3 runs 14 residues. The CDR3 nucleotides read TGTGCCAGCAGCGCGACAAGGGACGGTTCACCCCTCCACTTT. This gives the protein CASSATRDGSPLHF.

The chain joins TRBV11-3 to TRBJ2-6, with D perhaps matching TRBD2 (6 bases). Trimming cost V 5 bases and J 2 bases, with 13 bases left between them. Germline loops: CDR1 SGHNT, CDR2 YENEEA. The CDR3 runs 16 residues. This CDR3 reads CASSPGKRAGANVLTF. Written as DNA, the CDR3 is TGTGCCAGCAGCCCCGGCAAGCGGGCTGGGGCCAACGTCCTGACTTTC.

The chain recombines TRBV5-1 with TRBJ2-6, with D unclear. Trimming took off 2 bases at V and 3 bases at J, with 3 bases between the two ends. CDR1 and CDR2 (germline): SGHRS, YFSETQ. The CDR3 consists of 13 residues. The CDR3 region is CASSFGGANVLTF. For the CDR3, the DNA is TGCGCCAGCAGCTTTGGTGGGGCCAACGTCCTGACTTTC.

V gene TRBV5-6 combines with J gene TRBJ2-3; weak D call: TRBD1 (5 bases). The CDR3 runs to 12 residues. Germline assignment: CDR1 SGHDT and CDR2 YYEEEE. V gave up 2 bases and J gave up 7 bases, with 8 bases separating them. CDR3 residues: CASSFRDYTQYF. The DNA for the CDR3 is TGTGCCAGCAGCTTCAGGGATTATACGCAGTATTTT. Complete variable domain (other parts from reference TRBV5-6 and TRBJ2-3): DAGVTQSPTHLIKTRGQQVTLRCSPKSGHDTVSWYQQALGQGPQFIFQYYEEEERQRGNFPDRFSGHQFPNYSSELNVNALLLGDSALYLCASSFRDYTQYFGPGTRLTVL.

This clone occurred once. This chain connects TRBV3-1 (or the pseudogene TRBV3-2) to TRBJ2-5, with a tentative D call TRBD2 (6 bases). The CDR3 is made up of 15 amino acids. V lost 1 base, J lost 2 bases, and 11 bases lay in between. Germline V gene sequence: CDR1 LGHDT, CDR2 YNNKEL (reference sequence). DNA of the CDR3: TGTGCCAGCAGCCAAGGGCTAGCGAGGCAAGAGACCCAGTACTTC. Its translation is CASSQGLARQETQYF.

The sample holds one count of this clone. The rearrangement uses TRBV2 and TRBJ1-5, with no clear D. Germline V lookup: CDR1 SNHLY, CDR2 FYNNEI. The CDR3 totals 13 residues. The ends were cut back, 5 bases at V and 3 bases at J, with 8 bases in the middle. CDR3 in amino acids: CASSSDNNQPQHF. The CDR3 coding sequence is TGTGCCAGCAGTTCAGATAACAATCAGCCCCAGCATTTT. Filled out from reference TRBV2 and TRBJ1-5, the complete variable domain reads EPEVTQTPSHQVTQMGQEVILRCVPISNHLYFYWYRQILGQKVEFLVSFYNNEISEKSEIFDDQFSVERPDGSNFTLKIRSTKLEDSAMYFCASSSDNNQPQHFGDGTRLSIL.

This clone was detected once. This chain joins TRBV19 and TRBJ2-2, with a weak D call TRBD1 (6 bases). V was shortened by 4 bases and J by 2 bases, with 14 bases between the two germline ends. The CDR3 has 16 residues. Per the germline V gene, CDR1 is LNHDA and CDR2 is SQIVND (reference sequence). CDR3 coding DNA: TGTGCCAGTAGTAGATACAGGGAAACAAACACCGGGGAGCTGTTTTTT. Translation gives CASSRYRETNTGELFF. Full variable domain (outside the CDR3, taken from reference TRBV19 and TRBJ2-2): DGGITQSPKYLFRKEGQNVTLSCEQNLNHDAMYWYRQDPGQGLRLIYYSQIVNDFQKGDIAEGYSVSREKKESFPLTVTSAQKNPTAFYLCASSRYRETNTGELFFGEGSRLTVL.

The V and J genes are TRBV25-1 and TRBJ2-7; 9 nucleotides align to TRBD1. V lost 8 bases to trimming and J lost 4 bases; unmatched junction nucleotides: 9. This CDR3 spans 14 amino acids. Germline V gives CDR1 MGHDK, CDR2 SYGVNS. Written as DNA, the CDR3 is TGTGCCAGCGAGGGAGGGGACAGGGATTACGAGCAGTACTTC. Residues: CASEGGDRDYEQYF.

This clone was detected only once. V gene TRBV5-5 combines with J gene TRBJ1-5, with 9 bases lining up with TRBD1. Trimming at V came to 3 bases and at J to 6 bases, leaving 4 bases not matched to a gene. The length of the CDR3 is 14 residues. Germline CDR1 reads SGHKS; CDR2 reads YYEKEE (reference sequence). This CDR3 is CASSYGQGTQPQHF. The CDR3 bases are TGTGCCAGCAGCTACGGACAGGGGACTCAGCCCCAGCATTTT.

V is TRBV5-8 and J is TRBJ2-3; the D call may be TRBD1 or TRBD2 (5 bases each). With 0 bases removed from V and 1 base from J, the gap between germline ends came to 12 bases. CDR1 SGHTS and CDR2 YDEGEE come from the germline V gene. The CDR3 contains 16 residues. CDR3 region: CASSLAGRGGTDTQYF. For the CDR3, the DNA is TGTGCCAGCAGCTTGGCCGGTAGGGGAGGCACAGATACGCAGTATTTT.

J is TRBJ1-1 and V is TRBV6-6, with D perhaps TRBD1 (5 bases). The CDR3 loop spans 16 amino acids. The V gene lost 0 bases and the J gene lost 3 bases, with 14 bases spanning the gap. In germline, CDR1 is MNHNY, CDR2 SVGAGI (reference sequence). DNA for the CDR3: TGTGCCAGCAGTTACTCGGTATCAGGGAAAGACACTGAAGCTTTCTTT. Translated: CASSYSVSGKDTEAFF.

This chain uses TRBV10-1 with TRBJ2-3; TRBD2 is a possible D gene (6 bases). Trimming removed 3 bases from V and 8 bases from J, with 12 bases in between. Germline V lookup: CDR1 WNHNN, CDR2 SYGVQD (reference sequence). The CDR3 sequence is 13 residues long. CDR3 sequence reads: CASSEFVGGTQYF. In DNA form, the CDR3 reads TGCGCCAGCAGTGAATTCGTCGGGGGTACGCAGTATTTT.

The CDR3 DNA is TGCGCCAGCGGTGGTGGCAGACCGAACACTGAAGCTTTCTTT. As protein: CASGGGRPNTEAFF. The V gene is TRBV10-1, the J gene TRBJ1-1; no firm D call. The CDR3 consists of 14 residues. Trimming cost V 8 bases and J 1 base, with 14 bases left between them. Per the germline V gene, CDR1 is WNHNN and CDR2 is SYGVQD (reference sequence).

This clone turned up a few times. The chain recombines TRBV7-2 with TRBJ1-5, with D possibly matching TRBD1 (6 bases). This CDR3 contains 13 residues. Trimming pared 2 bases from V and 4 bases from J, leaving 6 bases between. Per germline, CDR1 SGHTA and CDR2 FQGNSA. The CDR3, as DNA: TGTGCCAGCAGCTTAAGGGGGAATCAGCCCCAGCATTTT. As protein: CASSLRGNQPQHF.

The V and J genes are TRBV5-8 and TRBJ2-1; D gene ambiguous. The CDR3 spans 12 residues. The ends were cut back, 1 base at V and 15 bases at J, with 14 bases in the middle. Per the germline V gene, CDR1 is SGHTS and CDR2 is YDEGEE. The CDR3 coding sequence is TGTGCCAGCAGCTTGATGACCGCGCACTGGTTCTTC. Protein product: CASSLMTAHWFF.

The count of this clone is one. This sequence joins TRBV19 and TRBJ1-1; no definite D call. The CDR3 is 13 residues long. The V end lost 8 bases, the J end lost 1 base, and 11 bases lay between the germline ends. CDR1 is LNHDA and CDR2 is SQIVND in the germline V gene (reference sequence). CDR3 bases: TGTGCCAGTCAATGGGCGGGGAACACTGAAGCTTTCTTT. Residues: CASQWAGNTEAFF.

This clone appeared once. CDR3 residues: CASSLGTGADYGYTF. For the CDR3, the DNA is TGTGCCAGCAGCTTAGGGACAGGGGCGGACTATGGCTACACCTTC. The chain is built from TRBV9 and TRBJ1-2, with TRBD1 matching 10 bases. J was trimmed by 3 bases and V by 4 bases; bases with no gene match: 6. Germline V lookup: CDR1 SGDLS, CDR2 YYNGEE. This CDR3 has 15 residues.

The rearrangement links TRBV7-3 to TRBJ2-2, with 9 bases aligning to TRBD1. Trimming cost V 5 bases and J 4 bases; bases outside gene matches: 8. The CDR3 contains 16 residues. Germline assignment: CDR1 SGHTA and CDR2 FQGTGA. CDR3 loop: CASSLPGQGATGELFF. CDR3 nucleotide sequence: TGTGCCAGCAGCCTCCCGGGACAGGGCGCCACCGGGGAGCTGTTTTTT.

The chain carries TRBV9 and TRBJ1-2; tentative D call: TRBD1 (5 bases). Trimming removed 0 bases from V and 0 bases from J, with 9 bases in between. This CDR3 region has 15 residues. From germline, CDR1 is SGDLS and CDR2 YYNGEE. The DNA of the CDR3 is TGTGCCAGCAGCGTAGCACCGACAGCTAACTATGGCTACACCTTC. Protein product: CASSVAPTANYGYTF.

V gene TRBV3-1 (or the pseudogene TRBV3-2) combines with J gene TRBJ1-5; D unclear. This CDR3 has 12 amino acids. The germline gives CDR1 LGHDT, CDR2 YNNKEL (reference sequence). The V gene lost 1 base and the J gene lost 9 bases, with 7 bases spanning the gap. CDR3 DNA: TGTGCCAGCAGCCAAGGATGGTGGCCCCAGCATTTT. It translates to CASSQGWWPQHF.

This clone was observed once. The genes are TRBV19 and TRBJ1-6; D perhaps matches TRBD1 (6 bases). The germline CDR1 and CDR2 sequences are LNHDA and SQIVND (reference sequence). V was cut by 1 base and J by 13 bases, with 20 bases left in between. The CDR3 is 16 residues long. The CDR3 here is CASSIGGQNTPWPLHF. CDR3 bases: TGTGCCAGTAGTATAGGAGGACAGAATACTCCATGGCCCCTCCACTTT. Together with reference TRBV19 and TRBJ1-6, the CDR3 gives the full variable domain: DGGITQSPKYLFRKEGQNVTLSCEQNLNHDAMYWYRQDPGQGLRLIYYSQIVNDFQKGDIAEGYSVSREKKESFPLTVTSAQKNPTAFYLCASSIGGQNTPWPLHFGNGTRLTVT.